The 17 T cell receptor beta chains below all came from one sample that was sequenced in a study of cytomegalovirus exposure and HLA in healthy donors (dated by TCRdb to about 2017). To prepare the library, the immunoSEQ multiplex PCR assay was applied. TCRdb limited this immuneACCESS table to in-frame rearrangements with V and J called. A share of clones is missing; checked studies link under half to unresolved V genes, and the rest is unexplained. In this sample the table shows some 83,000 clones, 85% to 95% of which occur a single time. Of the sample, roughly 2.1% falls within the top ten clones. Sequencing was done on a sample of PBMCs. All receptors come from a woman aged 18 to 35 in good health and CMV-seronegative.

This sequence joins TRBV4-2 and TRBJ1-1; 9 bases fit TRBD1. CDR1 and CDR2 (germline): LGHNA, YNFKEQ. Unmatched junction bases numbered 6, after V lost 0 bases and J lost 1 base. The CDR3 loop spans 17 amino acids. The CDR3 reads CASSQDSPGQGNTEAFF. The CDR3 nucleotides are TGTGCCAGCAGCCAAGATTCACCGGGACAGGGGAACACTGAAGCTTTCTTT.

The rearrangement uses TRBV29-1 and TRBJ1-2, with 7 positions matching TRBD1. The germline gives CDR1 SQVTM, CDR2 ANQGSEA. The trim removed 2 bases at V and 6 bases at J, leaving 6 bases unmatched. CDR3 length equals 13 residues. CDR3 in DNA: TGCAGCGTTGAACAACAGGGGCTTGATGGCTACACCTTC. Protein: CSVEQQGLDGYTF.

This chain uses TRBV6-1 with TRBJ2-7, with D possibly TRBD2 on 5 matching bases. V lost 3 bases and J lost 1, with 7 bases in between. The V gene's germline CDR1 is MNHNS and CDR2 SASEGT. The CDR3 is 13 residues long. The DNA for the CDR3 is TGTGCCAGCAGTGAGGGCGGGTCCTACGAGCAGTACTTC. It yields the protein CASSEGGSYEQYF.

This chain joins TRBV7-6 and TRBJ2-3; 9 bases align to TRBD2. Germline loops: CDR1 SGHVS, CDR2 FNYEAQ. After removal of 1 base from V and 5 bases from J, the junction contained 13 bases not matched to a gene. CDR3 length equals 18 residues. The CDR3 DNA reads TGTGCCAGCAGCTTAGGGAACCTAGGAGCGGGGGGCGGAGATACGCAGTATTTT. Its translation: CASSLGNLGAGGGDTQYF. Together with reference TRBV7-6 and TRBJ2-3, the CDR3 gives the full variable domain: GAGVSQSPRYKVTKRGQDVALRCDPISGHVSLYWYRQALGQGPEFLTYFNYEAQQDKSGLPNDRFSAERPEGSISTLTIQRTEQRDSAMYRCASSLGNLGAGGGDTQYFGPGTRLTVL.

This chain uses TRBV6-1 with TRBJ2-2; possibly TRBD1 for D (5 bases). V was pared by 5 bases and J by 1 base, with 8 bases between. CDR3 length equals 14 residues. Germline CDR1 and CDR2: MNHNS and SASEGT. CDR3 loop: CASSRQGNTGELFF. The CDR3 DNA reads as TGTGCCAGCAGTCGGCAGGGGAACACCGGGGAGCTGTTTTTT.

This clone was recorded a few times. The chain has TRBV30 and TRBJ2-3; 7 bases fit TRBD1. Germline values: CDR1 GTSNPN, CDR2 SVGIG (reference sequence). CDR3 length equals 15 residues. Trimming cost V 3 bases and J 5 bases; bases outside gene matches: 11. The CDR3 region has the DNA TGTGCCTGGAGCCCAACAGGGGCGGTAGGAGATACGCAGTATTTT. It codes for CAWSPTGAVGDTQYF.

V gene TRBV6-1 combines with J gene TRBJ1-5; D may be TRBD1 (6 bases). From germline, CDR1 is MNHNS and CDR2 SASEGT. V gave up 0 bases and J gave up 4 bases, with 16 bases separating them. The CDR3 is made up of 17 amino acids. CDR3 residues: CASSEAYPGQLNQPQHF. CDR3 nucleotides: TGTGCCAGCAGTGAAGCGTACCCCGGACAGCTTAATCAGCCCCAGCATTTT.

This sequence joins TRBV11-2 and TRBJ1-1; 9 bases are a match to TRBD1. This CDR3 is built from 18 residues. Trimming removed 0 bases from V and 1 base from J; junction bases left unmatched: 9. CDR1 and CDR2 (germline): SGHAT, FQNNGV. The CDR3 DNA reads TGTGCCAGCAGCTTAGAGGCCACAGGGGGCCGGTCGAACACTGAAGCTTTCTTT. This codes for CASSLEATGGRSNTEAFF.

This clone was recorded once. The gene calls are TRBV6-5 and TRBJ2-7; unclear D gene. The CDR3 spans 13 residues. V was clipped by 0 bases and J by 6 bases, with 9 bases between them. Germline CDR1 reads MNHEY; CDR2 reads SVGAGI. CDR3 coding DNA: TGTGCCAGCAGTTACTCGTCGGTAAGCGAGCAGTACTTC. Its translation is CASSYSSVSEQYF.

This chain uses TRBV9 with TRBJ2-5, with 11 bases matching TRBD1. J gave up 5 bases and V 2 bases, and 11 bases lay outside the gene matches. Germline V CDR1 and CDR2: SGDLS, YYNGEE. There are 17 residues in the CDR3. CDR3 DNA sequence: TGTGCCAGCAGCGTGGCTCTAGGACAGGGGGCTTATGAGACCCAGTACTTC. This gives the protein CASSVALGQGAYETQYF.

V and J are TRBV7-2 and TRBJ2-7; 11 bases are a match to TRBD2. Germline V gene sequence: CDR1 SGHTA, CDR2 FQGNSA. There are 17 residues in the CDR3. J gave up 2 bases and V 2 bases, and 8 bases lay outside the gene matches. CDR3 sequence reads: CASSLWQGTSGTYEQYF. DNA for the CDR3: TGTGCCAGCAGCTTATGGCAAGGGACTAGCGGTACCTACGAGCAGTACTTC.

This chain joins TRBV2 and TRBJ2-3, with D perhaps TRBD2 (5 bases). The CDR3 covers 14 residues. Germline assignment: CDR1 SNHLY and CDR2 FYNNEI. The V gene lost 4 bases and the J gene lost 1 base, with 9 bases spanning the gap. CDR3 protein: CASSAGSGTDTQYF. The CDR3 region has the DNA TGTGCCAGCAGTGCGGGGTCTGGCACAGATACGCAGTATTTT.

The chain carries TRBV6-5 and TRBJ2-1; 9 positions match TRBD2. The V gene end was trimmed by 1 base and the J gene end by 3 bases; junction bases not matched to a gene: 1. The CDR3 covers 15 residues. Germline lookup yields CDR1 MNHEY and CDR2 SVGAGI. In nucleotides, the CDR3 is TGTGCCAGCAGTTACTATAGCGGGAGCTACAATGAGCAGTTCTTC. Translation: CASSYYSGSYNEQFF.

The rearrangement uses TRBV2 and TRBJ2-5, with a tentative D call TRBD1 (5 bases). V lost 4 bases and J 4 bases, leaving 10 bases between the germline ends. This CDR3 comprises 13 residues. The germline gives CDR1 SNHLY, CDR2 FYNNEI. CDR3 sequence: CASSGQRGETQYF. The CDR3 coding sequence is TGTGCCAGCAGTGGACAGCGTGGAGAGACCCAGTACTTC. Based on the CDR3 plus reference TRBV2 and TRBJ2-5, the full variable domain is EPEVTQTPSHQVTQMGQEVILRCVPISNHLYFYWYRQILGQKVEFLVSFYNNEISEKSEIFDDQFSVERPDGSNFTLKIRSTKLEDSAMYFCASSGQRGETQYFGPGTRLLVL.

This clone occurred once. V and J are TRBV7-9 and TRBJ2-3; 9 bases are shared with TRBD2. CDR3 length equals 19 residues. The V segment lost 5 bases and the J segment 2 bases; nucleotides outside the gene matches: 17. Germline V lookup: CDR1 SEHNR, CDR2 FQNEAQ (reference sequence). The CDR3 region has the DNA TGTGCCAGCAGCACAACCCTCATCCTAGCGGGACAATACACAGATACGCAGTATTTT. This sequence encodes CASSTTLILAGQYTDTQYF.

This chain links TRBV7-2 with TRBJ2-4; 8 nucleotides match TRBD2. Germline lookup yields CDR1 SGHTA and CDR2 FQGNSA. The CDR3 sequence is 18 residues long. V was pared by 2 bases and J by 0 bases, with 9 bases of the junction left unmatched. The CDR3 DNA sequence: TGTGCCAGCAGCTTAACGCTAGCGGGTAATTTAGCCAAAAACATTCAGTACTTC. Its translation is CASSLTLAGNLAKNIQYF.

This clone has just one count. The V gene is TRBV28, the J gene TRBJ2-7, with D uncertain. Trimming left V 4 bases short and J 1 base short, with 2 bases between. The germline V gene has CDR1 MDHEN and CDR2 SYDVKM. This CDR3 spans 11 amino acids. CDR3 sequence: CASSSSYEQYF. The CDR3 bases are TGTGCCAGCAGTTCTTCCTACGAGCAGTACTTC.